This T cell receptor beta chain was captured in a study of T cell repertoires in cytomegalovirus infection. Study-wide points: People with CMV and the relevant HLA were identified by cumulative public TCR beta family frequency.

There are many counts of this clonotype. Its antigen remains unknown. MiXCR, run by TCRdb on the reads, gives a single entry per CDR3 protein. The table has roughly 860,000 distinct CDR3 sequences, approximately 29% seen once. V lost 8 bases and J lost 0, with 14 bases in between. Germline V gene lookup returns CDR1 MGHRA and CDR2 YSYEKL. The CDR3 is 14 residues long. The chain has TRBV4-1 and TRBJ2-7; maybe TRBD1 (6 bases). The source is a human donor in good health (CMV status not recorded). Some clones in this sample may be carry-over from other donors' samples. The specimen was cultured CD8+ T cells from PBMCs, collected from culture after CMV antigen stimulation. CDR3 DNA sequence: TGCGCCAGCGCGCTAGAGACAGGCTCCTACGAGCAGTACTTC. It encodes CASALETGSYEQYF.